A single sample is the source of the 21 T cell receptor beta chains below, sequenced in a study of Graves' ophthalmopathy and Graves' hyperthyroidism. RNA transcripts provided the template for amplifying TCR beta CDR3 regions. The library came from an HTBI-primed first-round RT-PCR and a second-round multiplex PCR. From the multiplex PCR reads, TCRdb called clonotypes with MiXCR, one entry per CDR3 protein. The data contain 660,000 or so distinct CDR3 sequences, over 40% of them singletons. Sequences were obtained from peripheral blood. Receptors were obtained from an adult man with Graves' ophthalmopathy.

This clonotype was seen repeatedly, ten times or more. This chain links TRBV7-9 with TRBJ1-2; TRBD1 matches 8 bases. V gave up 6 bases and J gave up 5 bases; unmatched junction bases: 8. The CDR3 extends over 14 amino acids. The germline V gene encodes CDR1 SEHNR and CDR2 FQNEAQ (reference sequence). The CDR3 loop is CASSWIQGEYGYTF. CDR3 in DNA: TGTGCCAGCAGTTGGATACAGGGGGAGTATGGCTACACCTTC.

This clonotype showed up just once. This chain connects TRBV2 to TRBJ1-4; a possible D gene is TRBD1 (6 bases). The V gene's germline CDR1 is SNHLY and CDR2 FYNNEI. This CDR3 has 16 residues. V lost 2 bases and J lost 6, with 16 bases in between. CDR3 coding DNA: TGTGCCAGCAGTGAAACAGGGCCGAAGTTAGATGAAAAACTGTTTTTT. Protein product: CASSETGPKLDEKLFF.

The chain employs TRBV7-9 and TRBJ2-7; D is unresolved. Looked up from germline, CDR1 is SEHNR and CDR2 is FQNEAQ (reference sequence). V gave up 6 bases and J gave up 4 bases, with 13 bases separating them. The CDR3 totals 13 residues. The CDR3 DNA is TGTGCCAGCAGTTATCCACCAGCTTACGAGCAGTACTTC. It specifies CASSYPPAYEQYF.

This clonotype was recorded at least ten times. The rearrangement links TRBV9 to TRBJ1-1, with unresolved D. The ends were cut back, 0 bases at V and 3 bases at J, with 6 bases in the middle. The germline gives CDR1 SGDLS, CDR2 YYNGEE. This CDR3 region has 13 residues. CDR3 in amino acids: CASSVGVYTEAFF. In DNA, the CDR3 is TGTGCCAGCAGCGTAGGTGTATACACTGAAGCTTTCTTT. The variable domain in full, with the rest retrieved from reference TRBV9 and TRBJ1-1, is DSGVTQTPKHLITATGQRVTLRCSPRSGDLSVYWYQQSLDQGLQFLIQYYNGEERAKGNILERFSAQQFPDLHSELNLSSLELGDSALYFCASSVGVYTEAFFGQGTRLTVV.

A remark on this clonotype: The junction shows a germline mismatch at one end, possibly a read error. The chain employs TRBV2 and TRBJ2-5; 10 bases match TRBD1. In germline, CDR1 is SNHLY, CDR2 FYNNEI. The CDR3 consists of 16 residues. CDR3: CASGESGQGYQETQYF. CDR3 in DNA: TGTGCCAGCGGTGAATCGGGACAGGGGTACCAAGAGACCCAGTACTTC.

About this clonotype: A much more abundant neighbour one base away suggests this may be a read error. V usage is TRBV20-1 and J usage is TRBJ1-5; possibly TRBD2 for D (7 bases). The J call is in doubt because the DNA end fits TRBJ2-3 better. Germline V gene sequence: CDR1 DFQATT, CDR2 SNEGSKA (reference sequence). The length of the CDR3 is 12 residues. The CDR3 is CSASRGGRPQYF. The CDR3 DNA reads TGCAGTGCTAGTAGGGGGGGGCGGCCCCAGTATTTT.

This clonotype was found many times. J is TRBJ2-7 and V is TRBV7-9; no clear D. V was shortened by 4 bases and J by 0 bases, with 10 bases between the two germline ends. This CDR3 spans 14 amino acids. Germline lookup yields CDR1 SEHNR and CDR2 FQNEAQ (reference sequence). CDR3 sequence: CASSYGGSSYEQYF. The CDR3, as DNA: TGTGCCAGCAGCTACGGCGGTAGCTCCTACGAGCAGTACTTC.

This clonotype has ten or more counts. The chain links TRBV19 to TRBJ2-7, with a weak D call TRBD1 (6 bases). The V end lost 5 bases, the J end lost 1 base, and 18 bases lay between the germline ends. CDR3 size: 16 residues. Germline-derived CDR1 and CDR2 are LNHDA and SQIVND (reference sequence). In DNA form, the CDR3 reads TGTGCCAGTAGTCCCACAGGACAGAGAGGGTCCTACGAGCAGTACTTC. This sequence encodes CASSPTGQRGSYEQYF.

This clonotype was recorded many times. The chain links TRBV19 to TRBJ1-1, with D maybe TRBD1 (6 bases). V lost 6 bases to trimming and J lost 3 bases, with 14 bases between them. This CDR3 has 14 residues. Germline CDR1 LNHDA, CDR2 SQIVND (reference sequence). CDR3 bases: TGTGCCAGTAGGCGGGGGGCTCACGACACTGAAGCTTTCTTT. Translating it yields CASRRGAHDTEAFF.

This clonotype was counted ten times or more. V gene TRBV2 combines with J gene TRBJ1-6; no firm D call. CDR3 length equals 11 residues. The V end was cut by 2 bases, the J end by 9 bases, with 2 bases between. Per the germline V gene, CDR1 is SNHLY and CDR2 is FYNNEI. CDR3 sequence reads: CASSESSPLHF. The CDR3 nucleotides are TGTGCCAGCAGTGAAAGTTCACCCCTCCACTTT.

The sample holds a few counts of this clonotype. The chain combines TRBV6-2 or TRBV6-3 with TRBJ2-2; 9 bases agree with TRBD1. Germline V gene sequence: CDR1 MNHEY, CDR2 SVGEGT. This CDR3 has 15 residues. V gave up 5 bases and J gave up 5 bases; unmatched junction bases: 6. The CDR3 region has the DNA TGTGCCAGCAGTCAACAGGGGGCGCGGACCGGGGAGCTGTTTTTT. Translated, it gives CASSQQGARTGELFF.

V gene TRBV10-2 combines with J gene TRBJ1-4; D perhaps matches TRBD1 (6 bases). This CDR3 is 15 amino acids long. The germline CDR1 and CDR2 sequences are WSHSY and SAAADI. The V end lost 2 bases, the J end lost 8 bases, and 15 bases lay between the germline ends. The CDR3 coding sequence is TGCGCCAGCAGTGAGATAGGGGGTATCAGCGAAAAACTGTTTTTT. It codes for CASSEIGGISEKLFF.

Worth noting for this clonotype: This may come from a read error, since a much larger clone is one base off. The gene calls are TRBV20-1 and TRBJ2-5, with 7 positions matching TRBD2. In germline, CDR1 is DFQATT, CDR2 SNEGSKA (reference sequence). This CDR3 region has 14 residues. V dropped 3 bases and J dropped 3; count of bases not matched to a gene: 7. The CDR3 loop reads CSARGSSGKETQYF. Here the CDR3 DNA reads TGCAGTGCTAGGGGGTCTAGCGGTAAAGAGACCCAGTACTTC.

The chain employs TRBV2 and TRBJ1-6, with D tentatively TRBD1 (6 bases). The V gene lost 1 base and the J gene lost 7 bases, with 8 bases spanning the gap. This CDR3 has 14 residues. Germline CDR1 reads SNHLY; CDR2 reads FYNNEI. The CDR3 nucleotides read TGTGCCAGCAGTGAAGGGACAGCAAATTCACCCCTCCACTTT. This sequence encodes CASSEGTANSPLHF.

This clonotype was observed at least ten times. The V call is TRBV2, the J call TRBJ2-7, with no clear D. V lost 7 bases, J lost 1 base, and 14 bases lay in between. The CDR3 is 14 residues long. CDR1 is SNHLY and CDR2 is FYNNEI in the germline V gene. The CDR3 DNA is TGTGCCAGCAATGAGCCGTCCGGGTCCTACGAGCAGTACTTC. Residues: CASNEPSGSYEQYF.

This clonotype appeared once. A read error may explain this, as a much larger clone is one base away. CDR3 protein: CASSPDYVREAQYF. CDR3 nucleotides: TGTGCCAGCAGTCCTGACTACGTCCGAGAGGCCCAGTACTTC. The chain is built from TRBV2 and TRBJ2-5; D is possibly TRBD2 (5 bases). Germline assignment: CDR1 SNHLY and CDR2 FYNNEI. The CDR3 runs 14 residues.

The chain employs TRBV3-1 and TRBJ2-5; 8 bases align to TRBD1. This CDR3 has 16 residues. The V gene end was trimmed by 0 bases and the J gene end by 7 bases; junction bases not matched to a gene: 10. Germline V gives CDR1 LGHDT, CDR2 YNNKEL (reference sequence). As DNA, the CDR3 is TGTGCCAGCAGCCAAGATCTTGGACAGGGCTTTGGGACCCAGTACTTC. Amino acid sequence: CASSQDLGQGFGTQYF.

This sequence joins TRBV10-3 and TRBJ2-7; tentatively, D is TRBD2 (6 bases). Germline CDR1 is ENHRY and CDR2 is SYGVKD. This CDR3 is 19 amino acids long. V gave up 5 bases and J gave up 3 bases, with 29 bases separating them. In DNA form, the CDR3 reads TGTGCCATCAGTCCGGACGCGGGGAGTAGCGGCCTGGAGTTCTACGAGCAGTACTTC. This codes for CAISPDAGSSGLEFYEQYF.

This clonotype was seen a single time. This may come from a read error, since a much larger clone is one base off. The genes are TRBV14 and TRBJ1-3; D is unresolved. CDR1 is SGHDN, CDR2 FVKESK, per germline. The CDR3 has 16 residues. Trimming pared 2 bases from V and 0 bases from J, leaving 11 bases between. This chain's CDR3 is CASSQLTVSSGNTIYF. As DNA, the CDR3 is TGTGCCAGCAGCCAACTAACAGTGTCCTCTGGAAACACCATATATTTT.

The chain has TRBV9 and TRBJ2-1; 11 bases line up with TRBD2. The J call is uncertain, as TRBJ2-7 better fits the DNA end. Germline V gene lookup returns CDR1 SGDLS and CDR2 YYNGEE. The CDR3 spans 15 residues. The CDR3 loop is CASRGTSGGFDEQYV. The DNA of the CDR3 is TGTGCCAGCAGAGGGACTAGCGGAGGCTTCGATGAGCAGTACGTC.

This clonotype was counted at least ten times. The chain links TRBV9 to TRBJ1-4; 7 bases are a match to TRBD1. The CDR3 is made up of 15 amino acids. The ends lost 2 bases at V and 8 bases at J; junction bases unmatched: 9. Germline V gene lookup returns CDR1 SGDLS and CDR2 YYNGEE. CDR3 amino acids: CASSVGRGLGEKLFF. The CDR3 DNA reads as TGTGCCAGCAGCGTCGGAAGGGGGCTAGGAGAAAAACTGTTTTTT.